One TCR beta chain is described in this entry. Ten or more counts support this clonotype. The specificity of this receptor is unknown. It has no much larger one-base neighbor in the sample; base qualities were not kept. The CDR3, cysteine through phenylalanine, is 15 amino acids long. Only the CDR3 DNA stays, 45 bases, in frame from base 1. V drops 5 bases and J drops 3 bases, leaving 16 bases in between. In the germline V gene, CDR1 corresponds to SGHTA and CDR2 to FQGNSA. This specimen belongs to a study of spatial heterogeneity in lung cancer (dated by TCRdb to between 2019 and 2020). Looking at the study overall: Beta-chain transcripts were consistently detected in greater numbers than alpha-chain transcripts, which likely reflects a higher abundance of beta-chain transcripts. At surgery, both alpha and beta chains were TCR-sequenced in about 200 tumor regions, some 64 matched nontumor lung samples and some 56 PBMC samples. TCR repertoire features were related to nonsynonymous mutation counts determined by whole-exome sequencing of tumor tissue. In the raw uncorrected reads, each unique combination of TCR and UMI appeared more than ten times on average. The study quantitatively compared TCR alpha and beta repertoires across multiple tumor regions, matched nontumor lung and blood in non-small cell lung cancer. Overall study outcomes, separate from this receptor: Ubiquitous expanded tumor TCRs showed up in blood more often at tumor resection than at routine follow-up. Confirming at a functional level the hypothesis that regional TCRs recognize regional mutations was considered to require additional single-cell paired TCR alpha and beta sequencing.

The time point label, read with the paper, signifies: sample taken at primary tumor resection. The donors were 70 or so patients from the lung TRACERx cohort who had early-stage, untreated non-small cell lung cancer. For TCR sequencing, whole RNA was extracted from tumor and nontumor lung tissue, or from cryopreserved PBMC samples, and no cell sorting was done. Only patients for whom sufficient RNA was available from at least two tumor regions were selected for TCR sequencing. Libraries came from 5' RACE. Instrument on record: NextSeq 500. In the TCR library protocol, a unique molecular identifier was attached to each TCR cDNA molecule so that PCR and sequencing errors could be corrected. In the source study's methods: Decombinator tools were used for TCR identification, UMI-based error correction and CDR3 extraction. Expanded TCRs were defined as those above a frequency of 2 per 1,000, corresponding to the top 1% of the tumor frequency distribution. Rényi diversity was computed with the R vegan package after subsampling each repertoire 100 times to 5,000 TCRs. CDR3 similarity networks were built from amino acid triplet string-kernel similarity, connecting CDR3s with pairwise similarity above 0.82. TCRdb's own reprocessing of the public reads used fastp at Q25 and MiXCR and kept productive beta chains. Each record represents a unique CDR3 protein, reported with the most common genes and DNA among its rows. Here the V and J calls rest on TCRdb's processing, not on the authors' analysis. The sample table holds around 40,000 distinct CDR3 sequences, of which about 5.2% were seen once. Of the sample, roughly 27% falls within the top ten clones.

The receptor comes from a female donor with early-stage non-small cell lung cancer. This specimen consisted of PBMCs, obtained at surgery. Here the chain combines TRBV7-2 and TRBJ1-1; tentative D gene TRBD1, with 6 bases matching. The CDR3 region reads CASSRTRDTYTEAFF. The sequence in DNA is TGTGCCAGCAGCCGAACCCGGGACACTTACACTGAAGCTTTCTTT.